This record covers a single T cell receptor (beta chain). Its antigen is as yet unknown. Some clones are missing from TCRdb's copy, which holds only in-frame ones; the method was immunoSEQ multiplex PCR. The repertoire consists of about 20,000 clones, with 84% occurring once and the leading ten covering 2.5% to 3.5%. CDR3 length: 14 residues. V lost 1 base and J lost 6, with 10 bases in between. CDR1 and CDR2 from the germline V gene are SGHTA and FQGNSA. The sample comes from a study of lymphopenia after photon versus proton radiotherapy. Points from the study as a whole: Larger post-nadir TCR diversity loss correlated inversely with survival in deceased patients. Oligoclonal CD8+ Temra expansion after nadir drove photon patients' diversity drop. Authors raise, but do not show, better survival with proton therapy. Relative stability marked proton patients; photon patients lost diversity and naive cells.

The material was peripheral blood, obtained from a patient treated with photon-based radiotherapy. The genes are TRBV7-2 and TRBJ2-4; no clear D. This TCR came from a woman aged 45-59 years with pancreatic cancer. The CDR3, as DNA: TGTGCCAGCAGCTTAGGGCCGGGCGGAAACATTCAGTACTTC. Its translation: CASSLGPGGNIQYF.